The rows below give T cell receptor beta chains drawn from one sample of a study of OX40 agonist ivuxolimab in advanced cancers. The data were produced by immunoSEQ multiplex PCR, yet TCRdb's version contains in-frame clones alone and is incomplete. The table lists about 120,000 clones, 93% of them singletons. Sequenced material: CD4+ or CD8+ T cells sorted from blood, taken in a trial of the OX40 agonist ivuxolimab. These receptors were obtained from an adult with an advanced solid tumor such as melanoma, head and neck, liver or kidney cancer. Each CDR3 is given with its conserved first and last residue.

v_gene,CDR3aa
TRBV19,CASSELTGANSPLHF
TRBV27,CASSLSRLAGGAETQYF
TRBV6-6,CASSYERQPQHF
TRBV6-5,CASSYREGQPQHF
TRBV19,CASSTPGTSGYEQYF
TRBV7-8,CASSLGRSGFYEQYF
TRBV28,CASSGGGAGGWNTQYF
TRBV7-9,CASSLPGFNGELFF
TRBV5-5,CASRTPGQVQYEQYF
TRBV10-3,CAISTSSPQGLGEAFF
TRBV18,CASSSFTGNTEAFF
TRBV6-5,CASTRGTGATDTQYF
TRBV19,CASWTMGSGANVLTF
TRBV25-1,CASSVRGYTF
TRBV11-3,CASSPRTGGFEQFF
TRBV28,CASQGAAGNTIYF
TRBV28,CASSPDGSNQPQHF
TRBV27,CASSEPSGTHEQYF
TRBV6-4,CASSDSPGQHTTQYF
TRBV10-3,CAISAGTTTDTQYF
TRBV18,CASSPSSADTQYF
TRBV7-3,CASSLSGGLSNEQFF
TRBV18,CASSPWTGGITEAFF
TRBV7-2,CASSLIAGASTLNYEQYF